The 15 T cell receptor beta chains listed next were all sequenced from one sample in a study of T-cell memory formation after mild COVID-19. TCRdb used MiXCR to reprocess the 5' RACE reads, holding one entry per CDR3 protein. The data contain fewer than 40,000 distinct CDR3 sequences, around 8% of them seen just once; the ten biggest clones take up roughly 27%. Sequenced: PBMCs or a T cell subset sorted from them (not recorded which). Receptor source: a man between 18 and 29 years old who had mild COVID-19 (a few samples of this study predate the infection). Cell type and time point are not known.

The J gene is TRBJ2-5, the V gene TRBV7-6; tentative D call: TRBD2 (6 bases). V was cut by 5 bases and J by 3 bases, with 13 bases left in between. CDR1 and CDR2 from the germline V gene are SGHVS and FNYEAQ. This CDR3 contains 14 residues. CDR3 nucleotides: TGTGCCAGCAGCCCAATTGGCGGGGAAGAGACCCAGTACTTC. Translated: CASSPIGGEETQYF.

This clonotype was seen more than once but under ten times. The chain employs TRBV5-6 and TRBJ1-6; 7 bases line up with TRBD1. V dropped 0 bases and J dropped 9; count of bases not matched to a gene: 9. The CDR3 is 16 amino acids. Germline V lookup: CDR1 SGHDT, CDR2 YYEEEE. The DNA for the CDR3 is TGTGCCAGCAGCTTGGCCGGGACAGAGATTTTTTCACCCCTCCACTTT. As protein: CASSLAGTEIFSPLHF.

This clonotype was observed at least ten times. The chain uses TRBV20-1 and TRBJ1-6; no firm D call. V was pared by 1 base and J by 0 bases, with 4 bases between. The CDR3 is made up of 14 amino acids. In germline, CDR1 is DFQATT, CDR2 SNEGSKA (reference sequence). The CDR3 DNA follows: TGCAGTGCTAGAGCCAGCTCCTATAATTCACCCCTCCACTTT. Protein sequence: CSARASSYNSPLHF.

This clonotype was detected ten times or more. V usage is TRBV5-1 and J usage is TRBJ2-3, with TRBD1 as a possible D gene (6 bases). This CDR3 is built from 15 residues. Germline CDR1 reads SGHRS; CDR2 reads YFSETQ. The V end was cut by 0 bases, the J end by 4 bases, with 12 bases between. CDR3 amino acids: CASSLEGQHADTQYF. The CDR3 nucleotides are TGCGCCAGCAGCTTGGAGGGACAACACGCAGATACGCAGTATTTT.

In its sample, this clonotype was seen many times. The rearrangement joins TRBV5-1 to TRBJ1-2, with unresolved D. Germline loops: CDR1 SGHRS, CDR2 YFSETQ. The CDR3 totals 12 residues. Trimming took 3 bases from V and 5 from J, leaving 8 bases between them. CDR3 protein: CASSSDGYGYTF. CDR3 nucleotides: TGCGCCAGCAGCTCGGACGGATATGGCTACACCTTC.

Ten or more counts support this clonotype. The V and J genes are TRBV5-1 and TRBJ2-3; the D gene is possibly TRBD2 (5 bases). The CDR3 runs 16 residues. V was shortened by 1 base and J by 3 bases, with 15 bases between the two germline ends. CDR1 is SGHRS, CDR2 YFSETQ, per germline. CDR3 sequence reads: CASSLPTISLTDTQYF. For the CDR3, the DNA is TGCGCCAGCAGCTTGCCGACTATCTCGCTTACAGATACGCAGTATTTT.

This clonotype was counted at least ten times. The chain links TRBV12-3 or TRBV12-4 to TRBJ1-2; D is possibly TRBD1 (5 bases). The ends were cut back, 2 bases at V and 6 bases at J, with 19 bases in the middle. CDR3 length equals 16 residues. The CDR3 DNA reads TGTGCCAGCAGTTTAATGGCCCAGGGTGGCGGAGATGGCTACACCTTC. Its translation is CASSLMAQGGGDGYTF.

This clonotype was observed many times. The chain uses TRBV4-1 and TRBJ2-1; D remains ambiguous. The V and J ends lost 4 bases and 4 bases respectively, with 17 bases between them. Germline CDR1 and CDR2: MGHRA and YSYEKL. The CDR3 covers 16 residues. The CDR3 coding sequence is TGCGCCAGCAGCCCTTTAATCCAGCCGCGGTACAATGAGCAGTTCTTC. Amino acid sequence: CASSPLIQPRYNEQFF.

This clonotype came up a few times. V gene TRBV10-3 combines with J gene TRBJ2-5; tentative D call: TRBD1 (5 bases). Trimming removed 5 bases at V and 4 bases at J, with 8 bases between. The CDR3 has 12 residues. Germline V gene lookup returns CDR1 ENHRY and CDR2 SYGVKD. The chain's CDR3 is CAISSQGETQYF. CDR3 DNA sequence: TGTGCCATCAGTTCCCAGGGAGAGACCCAGTACTTC.

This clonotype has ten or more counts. The CDR3 loop reads CASGPSLLTEAFF. The CDR3 nucleotides read TGTGCCAGCGGGCCGTCTCTTCTCACTGAAGCTTTCTTT. The chain is built from TRBV6-5 and TRBJ1-1; D is ambiguous. The CDR3 contains 13 residues. The germline gives CDR1 MNHEY, CDR2 SVGAGI. V was trimmed by 8 bases and J by 4 bases, leaving 14 bases between them.

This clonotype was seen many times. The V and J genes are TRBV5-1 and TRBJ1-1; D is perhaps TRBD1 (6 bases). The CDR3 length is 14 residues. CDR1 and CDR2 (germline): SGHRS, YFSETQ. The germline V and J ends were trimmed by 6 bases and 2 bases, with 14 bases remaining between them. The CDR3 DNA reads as TGCGCCAGCACCCGGGGGGGGCGTAACACTGAAGCTTTCTTT. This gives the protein CASTRGGRNTEAFF.

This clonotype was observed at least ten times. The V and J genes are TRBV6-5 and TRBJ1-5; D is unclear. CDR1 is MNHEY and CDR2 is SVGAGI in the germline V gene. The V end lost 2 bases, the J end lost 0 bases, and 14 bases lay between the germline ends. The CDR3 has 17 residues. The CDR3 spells CASSYRAGLGSNQPQHF. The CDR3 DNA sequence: TGTGCCAGCAGTTACCGCGCTGGGCTCGGTAGCAATCAGCCCCAGCATTTT.

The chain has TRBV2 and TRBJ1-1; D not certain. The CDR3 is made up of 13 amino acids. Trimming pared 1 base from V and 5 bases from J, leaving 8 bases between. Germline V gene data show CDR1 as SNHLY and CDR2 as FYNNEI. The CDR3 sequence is CASSEGTRTEAFF. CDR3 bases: TGTGCCAGCAGTGAAGGGACCCGTACTGAAGCTTTCTTT.

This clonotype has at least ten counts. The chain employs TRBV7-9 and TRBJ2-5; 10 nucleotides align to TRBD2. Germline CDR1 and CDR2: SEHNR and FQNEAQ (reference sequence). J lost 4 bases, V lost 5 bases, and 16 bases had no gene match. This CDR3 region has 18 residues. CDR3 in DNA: TGTGCCAGCAGCCTAAGCGAAATGAGCGGGGGGGCAGGAGAGACCCAGTACTTC. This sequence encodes CASSLSEMSGGAGETQYF.

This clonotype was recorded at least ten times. The CDR3 nucleotides read TGTGCCAGCAGCCTAGGGGATAGCTCCTACAATGAGCAGTTCTTC. Translation gives CASSLGDSSYNEQFF. The genes are TRBV7-3 and TRBJ2-1; perhaps TRBD1 as D (5 bases). The CDR3 length is 15 residues. The germline gives CDR1 SGHTA, CDR2 FQGTGA. V was clipped by 5 bases and J by 0 bases, with 11 bases between them.